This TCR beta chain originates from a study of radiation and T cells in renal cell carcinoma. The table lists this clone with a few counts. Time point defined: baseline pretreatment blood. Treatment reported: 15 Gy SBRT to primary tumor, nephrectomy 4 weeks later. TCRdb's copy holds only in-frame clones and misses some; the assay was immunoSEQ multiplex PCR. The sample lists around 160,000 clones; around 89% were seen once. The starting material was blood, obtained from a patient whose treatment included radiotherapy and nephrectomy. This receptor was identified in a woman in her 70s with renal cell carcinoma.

In nucleotides, the CDR3 is TGCGCCAGCAGCCAAGGCCTCGTGAACACTGAAGCTTTCTTT. Translated, it gives CASSQGLVNTEAFF. The chain has TRBV4-3 and TRBJ1-1; D unresolved. V dropped 1 base and J dropped 0 bases, with 6 bases sitting between them. Per the germline V gene, CDR1 is LGHNA and CDR2 is YSLEER. The CDR3 extends over 14 amino acids.